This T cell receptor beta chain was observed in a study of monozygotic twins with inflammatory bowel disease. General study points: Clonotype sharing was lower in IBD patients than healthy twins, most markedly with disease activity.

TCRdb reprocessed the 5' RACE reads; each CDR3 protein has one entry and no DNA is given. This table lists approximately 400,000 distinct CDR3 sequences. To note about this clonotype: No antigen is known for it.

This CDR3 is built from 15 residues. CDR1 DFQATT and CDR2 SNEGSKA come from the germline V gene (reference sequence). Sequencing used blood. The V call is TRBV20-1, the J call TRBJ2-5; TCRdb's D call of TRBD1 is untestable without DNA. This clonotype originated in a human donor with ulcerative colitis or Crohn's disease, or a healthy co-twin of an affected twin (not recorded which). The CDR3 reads CSAPTGSGSQETQYF.